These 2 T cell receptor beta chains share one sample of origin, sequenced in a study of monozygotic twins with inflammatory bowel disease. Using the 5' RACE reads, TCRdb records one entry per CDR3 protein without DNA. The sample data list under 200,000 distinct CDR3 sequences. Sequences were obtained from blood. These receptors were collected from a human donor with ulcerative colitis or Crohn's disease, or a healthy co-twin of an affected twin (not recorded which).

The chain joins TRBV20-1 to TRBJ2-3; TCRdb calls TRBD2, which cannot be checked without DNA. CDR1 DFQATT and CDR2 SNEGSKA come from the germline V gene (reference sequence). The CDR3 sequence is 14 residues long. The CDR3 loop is CSWASVRGTDTQYF.

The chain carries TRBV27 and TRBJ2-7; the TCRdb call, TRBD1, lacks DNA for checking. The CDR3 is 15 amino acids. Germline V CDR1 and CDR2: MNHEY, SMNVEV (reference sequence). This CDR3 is CASRAFRDSRDEQYF.